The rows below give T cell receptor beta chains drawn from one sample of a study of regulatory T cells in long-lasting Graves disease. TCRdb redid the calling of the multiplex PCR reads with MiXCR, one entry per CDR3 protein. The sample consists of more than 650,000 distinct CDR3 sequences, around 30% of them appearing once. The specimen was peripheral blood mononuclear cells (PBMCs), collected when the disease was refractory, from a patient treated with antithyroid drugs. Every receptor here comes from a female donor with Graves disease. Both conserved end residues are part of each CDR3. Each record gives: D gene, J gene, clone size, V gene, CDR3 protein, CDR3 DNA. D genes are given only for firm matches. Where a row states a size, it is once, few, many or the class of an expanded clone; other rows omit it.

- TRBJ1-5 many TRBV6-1 CASSEARAGHQPQHF TGTGCCAGCAGTGAAGCGCGGGCAGGGCATCAGCCCCAGCATTTT
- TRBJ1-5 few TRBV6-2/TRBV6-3 CASSYTSSRGLSSNQPQHF TGTGCCAGCAGTTACACCTCGAGTAGGGGCCTCTCTAGCAATCAGCCCCAGCATTTT
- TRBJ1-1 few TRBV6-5 CASSYSSGRIEAFF TGTGCCAGCAGTTACTCGTCAGGGCGAATTGAAGCTTTCTTT
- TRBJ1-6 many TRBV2 CASSEVRNSPLHF TGTGCCAGCAGTGAAGTCAGAAATTCACCCCTCCACTTT
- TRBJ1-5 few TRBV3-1 CASSQMTGFGQPQHF TGTGCCAGCAGCCAGATGACGGGGTTCGGTCAGCCCCAGCATTTT
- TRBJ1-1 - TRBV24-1 CATSDPGNSAFF TGTGCCACCAGTGATCCTGGAAATAGTGCTTTCTTT
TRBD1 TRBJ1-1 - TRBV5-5 CASSLLLWSGGLNTEAFF TGTGCCAGCAGCTTGCTTTTGTGGTCAGGGGGCTTGAACACTGAAGCTTTCTTT
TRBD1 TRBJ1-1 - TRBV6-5 CASSYAQGMNTEAFF TGTGCCAGCAGTTACGCACAGGGGATGAACACTGAAGCTTTCTTT
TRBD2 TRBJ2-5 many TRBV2 CASRSGTKETQYF TGTGCCAGCAGATCCGGGACTAAGGAGACCCAGTACTTC
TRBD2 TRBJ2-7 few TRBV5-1 CASRIAGGYEQYF TGCGCCAGCAGAATAGCGGGAGGGTACGAGCAGTACTTC
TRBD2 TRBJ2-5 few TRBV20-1 CSASPLAGVVETQYF TGCAGTGCAAGCCCATTAGCGGGAGTAGTAGAGACCCAGTACTTC
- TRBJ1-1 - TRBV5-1 CASSSKAGRPTEAFF TGCGCCAGCAGCTCGAAGGCGGGGCGCCCCACTGAAGCTTTCTTT
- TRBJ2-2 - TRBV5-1 CASNLGAANTGELFF TGCGCCAGCAACCTCGGCGCGGCGAACACCGGGGAGCTGTTTTTT
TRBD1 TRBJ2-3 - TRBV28 CATSVGGPGQGTQYF TGTGCTACTTCAGTCGGGGGACCAGGACAGGGGACGCAGTATTTT
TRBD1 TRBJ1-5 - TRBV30 CAWSSDRGFNQPQHF TGTGCCTGGAGCTCGGACAGGGGTTTTAACCAGCCCCAGCATTTT
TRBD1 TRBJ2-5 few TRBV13 CASSHPTGVETQYF TGTGCCAGCAGCCACCCGACAGGGGTCGAGACCCAGTACTTC
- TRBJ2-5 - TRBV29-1 CSVDGGSETQYF TGCAGCGTGGACGGGGGCTCGGAGACCCAGTACTTC
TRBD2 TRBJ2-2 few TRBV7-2 CASSLGGLAGYTGELFF TGTGCCAGCAGCTTAGGGGGACTAGCGGGTTATACCGGGGAGCTGTTTTTT
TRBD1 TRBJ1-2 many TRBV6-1 CASSEDWGQLQYTF TGTGCCAGCAGTGAAGACTGGGGACAGCTCCAATACACCTTC
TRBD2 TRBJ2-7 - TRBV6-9 CASSYVAGGYEQYF TGTGCCAGCAGTTACGTTGCGGGAGGATACGAGCAGTACTTC
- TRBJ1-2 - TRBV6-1 CASSEGTPMGGYTF TGTGCCAGCAGTGAGGGGACCCCGATGGGTGGCTACACCTTC
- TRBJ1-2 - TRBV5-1 CASSSGQSDDYGYTF TGCGCCAGCAGCAGCGGACAGTCTGACGACTATGGCTACACCTTC
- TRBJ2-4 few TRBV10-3 CAISESGESSKNIQYF TGTGCCATCAGTGAGTCGGGGGAGTCGTCCAAAAACATTCAGTACTTC
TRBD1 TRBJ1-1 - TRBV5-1 CASSLKPRTGGLGLRNMNTEAFF TGCGCCAGCAGCTTGAAGCCCCGGACAGGGGGCCTTGGGTTGCGTAATATGAACACTGAAGCTTTCTTT
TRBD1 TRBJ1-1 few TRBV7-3 CASSKDRGRRNTEAFF TGTGCCAGCAGCAAGGACAGGGGACGGAGAAACACTGAAGCTTTCTTT
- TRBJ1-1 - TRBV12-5 CASGPRVNTEAFF TGTGCTAGTGGTCCCCGGGTGAACACTGAAGCTTTCTTT
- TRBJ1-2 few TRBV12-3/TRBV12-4 CASSRDTWTQANYGYTF TGTGCCAGCAGTAGGGACACGTGGACGCAAGCTAACTATGGCTACACCTTC
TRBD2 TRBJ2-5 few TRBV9 CASSVLGLAGGVETQYF TGTGCCAGCAGCGTACTGGGACTAGCGGGAGGAGTAGAGACCCAGTACTTC
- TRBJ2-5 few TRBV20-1 CSADENGGTQYF TGCAGTGCCGACGAAAACGGGGGGACCCAGTACTTC
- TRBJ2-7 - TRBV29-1 CSVRMTDTTSEQYF TGCAGCGTAAGAATGACAGATACGACGTCCGAGCAGTACTTC
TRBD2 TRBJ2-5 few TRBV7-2 CASSLEAGGWTQYF TGTGCCAGCAGCTTAGAGGCGGGAGGTTGGACCCAGTACTTC